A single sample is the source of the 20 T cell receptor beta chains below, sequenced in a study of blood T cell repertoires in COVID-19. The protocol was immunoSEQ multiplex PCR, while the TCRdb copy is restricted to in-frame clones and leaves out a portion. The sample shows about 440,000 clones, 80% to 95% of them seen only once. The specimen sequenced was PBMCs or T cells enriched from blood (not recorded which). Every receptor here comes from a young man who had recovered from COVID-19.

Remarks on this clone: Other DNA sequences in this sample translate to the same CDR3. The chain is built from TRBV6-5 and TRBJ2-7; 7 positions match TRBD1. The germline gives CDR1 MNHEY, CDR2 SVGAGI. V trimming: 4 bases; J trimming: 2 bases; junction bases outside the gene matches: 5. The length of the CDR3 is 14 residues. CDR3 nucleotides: TGTGCCAGCAGTTCCCGGACAGGAACCTACGAGCAGTACTTC. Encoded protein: CASSSRTGTYEQYF.

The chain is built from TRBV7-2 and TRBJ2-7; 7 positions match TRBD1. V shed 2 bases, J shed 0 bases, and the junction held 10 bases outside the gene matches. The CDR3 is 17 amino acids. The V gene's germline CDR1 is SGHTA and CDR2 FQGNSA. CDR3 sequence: CASSLTRGYSSSYEQYF. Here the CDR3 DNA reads TGTGCCAGCAGCTTAACCAGGGGGTATAGCAGCTCCTACGAGCAGTACTTC.

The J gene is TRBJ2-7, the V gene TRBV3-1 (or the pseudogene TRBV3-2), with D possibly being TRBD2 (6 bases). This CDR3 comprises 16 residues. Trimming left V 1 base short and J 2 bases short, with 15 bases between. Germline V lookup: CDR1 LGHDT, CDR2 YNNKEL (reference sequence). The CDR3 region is CASSQGFSGRTYEQYF. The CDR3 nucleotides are TGTGCCAGCAGCCAAGGCTTTAGCGGCAGAACCTACGAGCAGTACTTC.

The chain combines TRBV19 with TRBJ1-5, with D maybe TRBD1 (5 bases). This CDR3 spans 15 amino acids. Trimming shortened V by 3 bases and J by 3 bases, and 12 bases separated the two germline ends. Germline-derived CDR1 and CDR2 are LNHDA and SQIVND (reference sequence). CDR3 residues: CASSIPQAPNQPQHF. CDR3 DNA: TGTGCCAGTAGTATTCCACAGGCCCCCAATCAGCCCCAGCATTTT.

CDR3 in amino acids: CAWRVQGSNEKLFF. In nucleotides, the CDR3 is TGTGCCTGGAGGGTACAGGGTTCAAATGAAAAACTGTTTTTT. The chain employs TRBV30 and TRBJ1-4, with a tentative D call TRBD1 (6 bases). The V gene's germline CDR1 is GTSNPN and CDR2 SVGIG (reference sequence). Trimming shortened V by 3 bases and J by 5 bases, and 13 bases separated the two germline ends. The CDR3 totals 14 residues.

CDR3 region: CAWRSGVPGYTF. DNA for the CDR3: TGTGCCTGGAGATCGGGGGTCCCTGGCTACACCTTC. This chain joins TRBV30 and TRBJ1-2, with a possible D match to TRBD1 (5 bases). This CDR3 region has 12 residues. Germline lookup yields CDR1 GTSNPN and CDR2 SVGIG (reference sequence). V was pared by 3 bases and J by 7 bases, with 12 bases between. The full variable domain, completed using reference TRBV30 and TRBJ1-2, is SQTIHQWPATLVQPVGSPLSLECTVEGTSNPNLYWYRQAAGRGLQLLFYSVGIGQISSEVPQNLSASRPQDRQFILSSKKLLLSDSGFYLCAWRSGVPGYTFGSGTRLTVV.

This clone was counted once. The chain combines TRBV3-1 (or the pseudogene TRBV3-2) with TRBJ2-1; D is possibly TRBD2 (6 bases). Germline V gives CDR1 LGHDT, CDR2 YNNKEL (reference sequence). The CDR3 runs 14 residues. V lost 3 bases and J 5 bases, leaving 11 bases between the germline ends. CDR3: CASSHGGKNNEQFF. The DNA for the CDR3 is TGTGCCAGCAGCCATGGGGGGAAGAACAATGAGCAGTTCTTC.

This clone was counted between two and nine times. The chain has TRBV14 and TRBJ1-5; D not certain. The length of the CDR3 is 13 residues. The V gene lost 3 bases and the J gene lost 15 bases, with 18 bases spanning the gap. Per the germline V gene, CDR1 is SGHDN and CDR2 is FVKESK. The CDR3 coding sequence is TGTGCCAGCAGCCAGGGTGTCCGGGGAAAACGGCATTTT. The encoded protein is CASSQGVRGKRHF.

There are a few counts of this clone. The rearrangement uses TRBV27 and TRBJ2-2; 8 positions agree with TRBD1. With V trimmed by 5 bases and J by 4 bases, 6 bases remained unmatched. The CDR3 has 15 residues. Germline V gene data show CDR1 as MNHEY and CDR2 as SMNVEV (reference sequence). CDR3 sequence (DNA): TGTGCCAGCAGTCCGTCGACAGGGGCCACCGGGGAGCTGTTTTTT. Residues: CASSPSTGATGELFF.

DNA of the CDR3: TGTGCCAGCAAGCAGCTTCGACAGGGGGCAGATAGTGAGCAGTTCTTC. Its translation is CASKQLRQGADSEQFF. V is TRBV5-7 and J is TRBJ2-1; 10 bases agree with TRBD1. TRBV5-7 is an ORF, with its function uncertain. CDR3 length: 16 amino acids. V lost 6 bases, J lost 9 bases, and 15 bases stayed unmatched.

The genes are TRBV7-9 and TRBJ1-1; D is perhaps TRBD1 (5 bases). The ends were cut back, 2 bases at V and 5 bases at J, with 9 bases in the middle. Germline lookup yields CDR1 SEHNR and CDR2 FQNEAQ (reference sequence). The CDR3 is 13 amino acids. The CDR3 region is CASSLWGETEAFF. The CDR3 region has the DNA TGTGCCAGCAGCTTATGGGGGGAGACTGAAGCTTTCTTT.

CDR3 bases: TGCGCCAGCACCCTTTACGAGCCCTCCTACGAGCAGTACTTC. Translating gives CASTLYEPSYEQYF. The J gene is TRBJ2-7, the V gene TRBV5-1; D is unclear. Deletions cut 6 bases from V and 0 bases from J, with 13 bases between. The CDR3 has 14 residues. Germline V CDR1 and CDR2: SGHRS, YFSETQ.

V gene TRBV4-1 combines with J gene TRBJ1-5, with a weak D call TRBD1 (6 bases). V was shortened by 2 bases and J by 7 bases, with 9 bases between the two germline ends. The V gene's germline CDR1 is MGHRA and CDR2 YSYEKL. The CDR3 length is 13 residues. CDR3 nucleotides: TGCGCCAGCAGCCAACAACAGGGACAGCCCCAGCATTTT. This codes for CASSQQQGQPQHF.

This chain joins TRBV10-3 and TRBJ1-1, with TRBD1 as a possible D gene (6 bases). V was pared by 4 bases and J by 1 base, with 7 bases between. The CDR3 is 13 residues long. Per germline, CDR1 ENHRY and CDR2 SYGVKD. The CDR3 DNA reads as TGTGCCATCAGTGGGACAGAGAACACTGAAGCTTTCTTT. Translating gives CAISGTENTEAFF.

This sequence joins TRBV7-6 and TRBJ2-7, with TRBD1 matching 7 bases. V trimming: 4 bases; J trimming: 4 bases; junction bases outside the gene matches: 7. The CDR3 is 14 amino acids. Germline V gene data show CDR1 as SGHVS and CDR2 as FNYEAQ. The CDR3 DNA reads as TGTGCCAGCAGCTCGTCAGGGGGACCGTACGAGCAGTACTTC. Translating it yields CASSSSGGPYEQYF.

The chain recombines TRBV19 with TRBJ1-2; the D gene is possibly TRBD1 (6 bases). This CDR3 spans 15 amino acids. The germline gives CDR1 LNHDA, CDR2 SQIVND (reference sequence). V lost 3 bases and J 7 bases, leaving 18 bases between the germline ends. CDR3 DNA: TGTGCCAGTAGTATGGAAATTACAGGGTTGAGTGGCTACACCTTC. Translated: CASSMEITGLSGYTF. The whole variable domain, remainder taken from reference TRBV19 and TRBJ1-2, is DGGITQSPKYLFRKEGQNVTLSCEQNLNHDAMYWYRQDPGQGLRLIYYSQIVNDFQKGDIAEGYSVSREKKESFPLTVTSAQKNPTAFYLCASSMEITGLSGYTFGSGTRLTVV.

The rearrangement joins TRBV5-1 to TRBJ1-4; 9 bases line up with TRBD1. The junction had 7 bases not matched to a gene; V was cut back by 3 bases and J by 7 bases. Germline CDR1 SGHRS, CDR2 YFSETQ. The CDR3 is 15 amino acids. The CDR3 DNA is TGCGCCAGCAGCTGGGGGGACAGGGAGGGTGAAAAACTGTTTTTT. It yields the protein CASSWGDREGEKLFF.

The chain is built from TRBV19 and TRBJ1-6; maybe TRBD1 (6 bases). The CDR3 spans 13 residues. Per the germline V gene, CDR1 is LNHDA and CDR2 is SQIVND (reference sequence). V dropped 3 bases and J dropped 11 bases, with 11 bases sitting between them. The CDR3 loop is CASSIQGTAPLHF. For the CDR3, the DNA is TGTGCCAGTAGTATCCAGGGGACGGCACCCCTCCACTTT.

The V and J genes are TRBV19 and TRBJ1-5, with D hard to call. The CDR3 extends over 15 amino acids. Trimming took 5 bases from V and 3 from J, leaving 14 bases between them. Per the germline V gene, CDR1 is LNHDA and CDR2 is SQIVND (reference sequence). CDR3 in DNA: TGTGCCAGTAGTCCCTGGCAATATCCCAATCAGCCCCAGCATTTT. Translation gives CASSPWQYPNQPQHF.

Here the CDR3 reads CASSLGQQETQYF. CDR3 DNA sequence: TGCGCCAGCAGTCTGGGACAGCAAGAGACCCAGTACTTC. The chain employs TRBV4-1 and TRBJ2-5, with TRBD1 matching over 7 bases. The V segment lost 6 bases and the J segment 2 bases; nucleotides outside the gene matches: 3. The CDR3 contains 13 residues. Looked up from germline, CDR1 is MGHRA and CDR2 is YSYEKL.